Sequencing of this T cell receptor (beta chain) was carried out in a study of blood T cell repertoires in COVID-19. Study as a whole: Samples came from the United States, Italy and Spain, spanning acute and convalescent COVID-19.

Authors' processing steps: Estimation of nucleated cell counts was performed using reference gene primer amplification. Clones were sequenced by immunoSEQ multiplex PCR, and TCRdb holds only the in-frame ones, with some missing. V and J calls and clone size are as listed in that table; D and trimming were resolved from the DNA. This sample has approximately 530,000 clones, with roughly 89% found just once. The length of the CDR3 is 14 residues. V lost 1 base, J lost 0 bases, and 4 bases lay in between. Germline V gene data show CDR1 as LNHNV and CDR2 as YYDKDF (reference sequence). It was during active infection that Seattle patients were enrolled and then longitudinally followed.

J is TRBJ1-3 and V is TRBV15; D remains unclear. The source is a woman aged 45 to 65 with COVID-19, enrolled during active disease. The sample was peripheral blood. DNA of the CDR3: TGTGCCACCAGCAGAGCCAGCTCTGGAAACACCATATATTTT. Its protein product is CATSRASSGNTIYF.